This T cell receptor (beta chain) was recovered during a study of technical replicates of blood from a few donors. This clone is a singleton in its sample. Measured with immunoSEQ multiplex PCR; TCRdb has only the in-frame clones, and not every one. The table has just over 80,000 clones, approximately 94% seen once. Germline CDR1 and CDR2: SGHTA and FQGTGA. V gave up 4 bases and J gave up 2 bases, with 11 bases separating them. The CDR3 length is 14 residues. The TCR sequence derives from a human donor in good health. Material for sequencing was T cells isolated from PBMCs. The rearrangement joins TRBV7-3 to TRBJ2-5; D is possibly TRBD1 (6 bases). In nucleotides, the CDR3 is TGTGCCAGCAGCTCGGACAGATATCAAGAGACCCAGTACTTC. Amino acids: CASSSDRYQETQYF. Complete variable domain (other parts from reference TRBV7-3 and TRBJ2-5): GAGVSQTPSNKVTEKGKYVELRCDPISGHTALYWYRQSLGQGPEFLIYFQGTGAADDSGLPNDRFFAVRPEGSVSTLKIQRTERGDSAVYLCASSSDRYQETQYFGPGTRLLVL.